This T cell receptor beta chain was observed in a study of blood T cell repertoires in COVID-19. Original processing notes: Estimation of nucleated cell counts relied on the amplification of reference gene primers. The repertoire was sequenced with immunoSEQ multiplex PCR; TCRdb's copy has only in-frame clones and lacks some. Clone size and V and J calls were adopted from that table, with D and trimming inferred from the DNA. The sample shows 150,000 to 200,000 clones, roughly 91% of them seen only once. The CDR3 is 15 residues long. CDR1 is LGHNA and CDR2 is YNFKEQ in the germline V gene. V was pared by 0 bases and J by 9 bases, with 15 bases between.

This chain joins TRBV4-2 and TRBJ1-5; D is unresolved. Material for sequencing was peripheral blood. This clonotype originated in a human donor in a cohort sampled during active COVID-19. CDR3 coding DNA: TGTGCCAGCAGCCAAGATCGGGCGGGTCTTGGGCCCCAGCATTTT. Its translation: CASSQDRAGLGPQHF.